These 23 T cell receptor beta chains share one sample of origin, sequenced in a study of shared clonotypes between healthy human individuals. The method was immunoSEQ multiplex PCR; TCRdb's version includes in-frame clones alone and lacks a portion of them. Here the sample spans 1,400,000 or so clones, 97% to 99% being singletons. What was sequenced was naive CD4+ T cells sorted from blood. Subset indicated: CD45RA+ positively selected. The source of these receptors is a man younger than 40 in good health.

The chain employs TRBV6-1 and TRBJ1-5; D gene unclear. The V gene's germline CDR1 is MNHNS and CDR2 SASEGT. The V and J ends lost 8 bases and 7 bases respectively, with 12 bases between them. This CDR3 contains 12 residues. CDR3 coding DNA: TGTGCCAGCGGGCTGAAGGAACAGCCCCAGCATTTT. Residues: CASGLKEQPQHF.

The CDR3 sequence: CASSPVLAGPRSTHEQYF. The DNA for the CDR3 is TGTGCCAGCAGCCCCGTCCTAGCGGGCCCTCGTTCAACTCACGAGCAGTACTTC. This chain connects TRBV7-9 to TRBJ2-7, with 8 bases matching TRBD2. Trimming took 5 bases from V and 5 from J; bases not matched to a gene: 20. The V gene's germline CDR1 is SEHNR and CDR2 FQNEAQ (reference sequence). The CDR3 covers 18 residues.

Remarks on this clone: The same CDR3 arises from other DNA sequences in this sample as well. The rearrangement uses TRBV20-1 and TRBJ2-1; no clear D gene. There are 11 residues in the CDR3. The V gene's germline CDR1 is DFQATT and CDR2 SNEGSKA (reference sequence). V lost 3 bases to trimming and J lost 4 bases, with 4 bases between them. In DNA form, the CDR3 reads TGCAGTGCTAGCTTATACAATGAGCAGTTCTTC. Translated: CSASLYNEQFF.

J is TRBJ1-2 and V is TRBV28; D uncertain. The germline V gene encodes CDR1 MDHEN and CDR2 SYDVKM. Trimming removed 4 bases from V and 8 bases from J, with 14 bases in between. The CDR3 is 13 residues long. Written as DNA, the CDR3 is TGTGCCAGCAGTTCAGCCGCGGGAAGAGGCTACACCTTC. It yields the protein CASSSAAGRGYTF.

The genes are TRBV30 and TRBJ2-2; D remains ambiguous. CDR3 length equals 12 residues. Germline CDR1 is GTSNPN and CDR2 is SVGIG (reference sequence). The V end lost 4 bases, the J end lost 6 bases, and 9 bases lay between the germline ends. Here the CDR3 reads CAWTGLAGELFF. For the CDR3, the DNA is TGTGCCTGGACTGGATTAGCCGGGGAGCTGTTTTTT. Combining the CDR3 with reference TRBV30 and TRBJ2-2 gives the whole variable domain SQTIHQWPATLVQPVGSPLSLECTVEGTSNPNLYWYRQAAGRGLQLLFYSVGIGQISSEVPQNLSASRPQDRQFILSSKKLLLSDSGFYLCAWTGLAGELFFGEGSRLTVL.

Written as DNA, the CDR3 is TGTGCCAGCAGTCCCCCCGGGAGCGGGAGAGTTTCGGAGACCCAGTACTTC. Protein product: CASSPPGSGRVSETQYF. The chain joins TRBV28 to TRBJ2-5, with 8 bases lining up with TRBD2. The V and J ends lost 5 bases and 5 bases, in that order; junction bases with no gene match: 16. Germline CDR1 and CDR2: MDHEN and SYDVKM. The CDR3 totals 17 residues.

The J gene is TRBJ1-5, the V gene TRBV6-1, with D hard to call. Germline-derived CDR1 and CDR2 are MNHNS and SASEGT. The CDR3 contains 13 residues. The V and J ends lost 7 bases and 7 bases respectively, with 14 bases between them. CDR3 coding DNA: TGTGCCAGCAACGGTCGGCCTGACCAGCCCCAGCATTTT. Residues: CASNGRPDQPQHF.

The chain is built from TRBV6-5 and TRBJ1-2; perhaps TRBD1 as D (5 bases). The CDR3 spans 11 residues. CDR1 and CDR2 (germline): MNHEY, SVGAGI. V lost 2 bases, J lost 11 bases, and 9 bases lay in between. DNA of the CDR3: TGTGCCAGCAGTTACGGGGGTTTTTACACCTTC. The encoded protein is CASSYGGFYTF.

The chain recombines TRBV5-1 with TRBJ1-3; the D is unclear. V lost 5 bases, J lost 0 bases, and 18 bases lay in between. This CDR3 region has 17 residues. The germline CDR1 and CDR2 sequences are SGHRS and YFSETQ. CDR3 sequence reads: CASSWGTSDVSGNTIYF. CDR3 nucleotides: TGCGCCAGCAGTTGGGGTACATCGGACGTCTCTGGAAACACCATATATTTT.

Points on this clone: The same CDR3 is also encoded by other DNA sequences in this sample. The genes are TRBV7-8 and TRBJ2-2, with 13 bases lining up with TRBD2. Unmatched junction bases numbered 3, after V lost 4 bases and J lost 4 bases. CDR3 length: 16 amino acids. CDR1 is SGHVS and CDR2 is FQNEAQ in the germline V gene. CDR3 residues: CASSSTSGRSTGELFF. In DNA form, the CDR3 reads TGTGCCAGCAGCTCGACTAGCGGGAGGTCCACCGGGGAGCTGTTTTTT.

The chain uses TRBV7-2 and TRBJ1-2; D might be TRBD1 (5 bases). The CDR3 runs to 15 residues. Germline V gene data show CDR1 as SGHTA and CDR2 as FQGNSA. The ends were cut back, 5 bases at V and 5 bases at J, with 18 bases in the middle. In DNA form, the CDR3 reads TGTGCCAGCAGCCCGGCCGGGACTCGGGGATATGGCTACACCTTC. This translates into CASSPAGTRGYGYTF.

This sequence joins TRBV7-9 and TRBJ2-5, with TRBD2 matching 8 bases. The CDR3 extends over 15 amino acids. The V segment lost 5 bases and the J segment 1 base; nucleotides outside the gene matches: 6. Germline V gene sequence: CDR1 SEHNR, CDR2 FQNEAQ (reference sequence). The CDR3 sequence is CASSQGLVLQETQYF. In nucleotides, the CDR3 is TGTGCCAGCAGCCAGGGACTAGTCCTCCAAGAGACCCAGTACTTC.

The rearrangement uses TRBV6-6 and TRBJ2-7; either TRBD1 or TRBD2 may supply D (5 bases each). V dropped 3 bases and J dropped 5 bases, with 17 bases sitting between them. Per the germline V gene, CDR1 is MNHNY and CDR2 is SVGAGI (reference sequence). This CDR3 spans 15 amino acids. In DNA form, the CDR3 reads TGTGCCAGCAGTTATCGGGGACCTATGCGGGACGAGCAGTACTTC. Amino acid sequence: CASSYRGPMRDEQYF.

The chain combines TRBV5-4 with TRBJ2-6, with D tentatively TRBD1 (5 bases). Germline assignment: CDR1 SGHNT and CDR2 YYREEE (reference sequence). With 3 bases removed from V and 2 bases from J, the gap between germline ends came to 21 bases. The CDR3 extends over 19 amino acids. The CDR3 DNA reads as TGTGCCAGCAGCTCAAGGTCTGGGAAGGGGCAGGCTGGGGCCAACGTCCTGACTTTC. It yields the protein CASSSRSGKGQAGANVLTF. Complete variable domain (other parts from reference TRBV5-4 and TRBJ2-6): ETGVTQSPTHLIKTRGQQVTLRCSSQSGHNTVSWYQQALGQGPQFIFQYYREEENGRGNFPPRFSGLQFPNYSSELNVNALELDDSALYLCASSSRSGKGQAGANVLTFGAGSRLTVL.

V usage is TRBV27 and J usage is TRBJ1-4, with D unresolved. CDR1 is MNHEY, CDR2 SMNVEV, per germline (reference sequence). The CDR3 is 17 amino acids. V shed 5 bases and J shed 8 bases, with 24 bases lying between them. As DNA, the CDR3 is TGTGCCAGCAGTCCGCGGAGGTTGAACAGATCTCGGGAAAAACTGTTTTTT. This encodes CASSPRRLNRSREKLFF.

Concerning this clone: This CDR3 is also generated by other DNA sequences in the sample. The J gene is TRBJ2-3, the V gene TRBV5-1; D is unclear. The V end was cut by 0 bases, the J end by 4 bases, with 6 bases between. The V gene's germline CDR1 is SGHRS and CDR2 YFSETQ. CDR3 length: 13 residues. CDR3 bases: TGCGCCAGCAGCTTGGCAGTTTCAGATACGCAGTATTTT. Its translation: CASSLAVSDTQYF.

This chain uses TRBV5-6 with TRBJ2-7, with 7 positions matching TRBD2. The germline V gene has CDR1 SGHDT and CDR2 YYEEEE. Trimming at V came to 1 base and at J to 4 bases, leaving 8 bases not matched to a gene. The length of the CDR3 is 15 residues. This CDR3 is CASSLKPLAGYEQYF. In DNA form, the CDR3 reads TGTGCCAGCAGCTTGAAACCATTAGCGGGTTACGAGCAGTACTTC.

The chain uses TRBV7-9 and TRBJ2-7; a weak D match, TRBD1 (6 bases). From germline, CDR1 is SEHNR and CDR2 FQNEAQ (reference sequence). CDR3 length: 13 amino acids. The V gene lost 4 bases and the J gene lost 5 bases, with 12 bases spanning the gap. In nucleotides, the CDR3 is TGTGCCAGCAGCTCCTTCCGGGACAACGAGCAGTACTTC. As protein: CASSSFRDNEQYF.

The CDR3 DNA reads as TGTGCCAGCAGCCAGTTGCGGGGACCGTCTACAATGAGGCAGTTCTTC. It codes for CASSQLRGPSTMRQFF. The chain couples TRBV11-2 to TRBJ2-1, with a weak D call TRBD2 (6 bases). Germline CDR1 is SGHAT and CDR2 is FQNNGV. V shed 5 bases and J shed 12 bases, with 26 bases lying between them. The CDR3 consists of 16 residues.

The rearrangement joins TRBV5-1 to TRBJ1-1; no definite D call. The CDR3 runs 14 residues. With 4 bases removed from V and 1 base from J, the gap between germline ends came to 11 bases. The V gene's germline CDR1 is SGHRS and CDR2 YFSETQ. Here the CDR3 DNA reads TGCGCCAGCAGCCCGGATCGACGGAACACTGAAGCTTTCTTT. Translated: CASSPDRRNTEAFF. Filled out from reference TRBV5-1 and TRBJ1-1, the complete variable domain reads KAGVTQTPRYLIKTRGQQVTLSCSPISGHRSVSWYQQTPGQGLQFLFEYFSETQRNKGNFPGRFSGRQFSNSRSEMNVSTLELGDSALYLCASSPDRRNTEAFFGQGTRLTVV.

This rearrangement joins TRBV7-3 to TRBJ2-3, with TRBD2 matching over 8 bases. Per germline, CDR1 SGHTA and CDR2 FQGTGA. V gave up 2 bases and J gave up 3 bases; unmatched junction bases: 4. The CDR3 length is 15 residues. CDR3 region: CASSLAGGWTDTQYF. The CDR3 nucleotides are TGTGCCAGCAGCTTAGCGGGAGGCTGGACAGATACGCAGTATTTT. Complete variable domain (other parts from reference TRBV7-3 and TRBJ2-3): GAGVSQTPSNKVTEKGKYVELRCDPISGHTALYWYRQSLGQGPEFLIYFQGTGAADDSGLPNDRFFAVRPEGSVSTLKIQRTERGDSAVYLCASSLAGGWTDTQYFGPGTRLTVL.

V gene TRBV4-3 combines with J gene TRBJ2-7; D gene ambiguous. CDR1 is LGHNA, CDR2 YSLEER, per germline. The CDR3 has 15 residues. V was cut by 2 bases and J by 2 bases, with 13 bases left in between. In DNA form, the CDR3 reads TGCGCCAGCAGCCAACGGCAGCATCTAACCTACGAGCAGTACTTC. This gives the protein CASSQRQHLTYEQYF.

With regard to this clone: This specimen includes other DNA sequences encoding the same CDR3. This chain joins TRBV10-3 and TRBJ1-5; no clear D. The V gene lost 0 bases and the J gene lost 2 bases, with 5 bases spanning the gap. Germline lookup yields CDR1 ENHRY and CDR2 SYGVKD. This CDR3 spans 14 amino acids. CDR3 sequence (DNA): TGTGCCATCAGTGAGTCGGTGGGCAATCAGCCCCAGCATTTT. It yields the protein CAISESVGNQPQHF.